Following are 5 T cell receptor beta chains from one sample sequenced in a study of glioma-infiltrating T cells. Using RNA template, CDR3s of TCR alpha and beta were amplified with iRepertoire arm-PCR. TCRdb recomputed calls from the multiplex PCR reads with MiXCR, one row per CDR3 protein. The top ten hold 35% to 40% of the sample, which has tens of thousands of distinct CDR3 sequences, 40% seen once. The sample consisted of glioma tissue, nonneoplastic brain tissue, or PBMCs (not recorded which). The receptors were sampled from a human donor with low-grade glioma or glioblastoma, undergoing nonglioma brain surgery, or in good health (not recorded which).

Only a few counts were recorded for this clonotype. The chain has TRBV29-1 and TRBJ2-4; 7 positions match TRBD2. Per the germline V gene, CDR1 is SQVTM and CDR2 is ANQGSEA. The CDR3 loop spans 11 amino acids. The V gene end was trimmed by 7 bases and the J gene end by 10 bases; junction bases not matched to a gene: 7. The CDR3 nucleotides read TGCAGCGGAGCCTGGGGGGGTATTCAGTACTTC. Its protein product is CSGAWGGIQYF. Drawing the rest from reference TRBV29-1 and TRBJ2-4, the complete variable domain is SAVISQKPSRDICQRGTSLTIQCQVDSQVTMMFWYRQQPGQSLTLIATANQGSEATYESGFVIDKFPISRPNLTFSTLTVSNMSPEDSSIYLCSGAWGGIQYFGAGTRLSVL.

This clonotype has at least ten counts. The chain joins TRBV12-3 or TRBV12-4 to TRBJ1-2; 8 bases map to TRBD1. V lost 5 bases, J lost 9 bases, and 8 bases stayed unmatched. This CDR3 has 13 amino acids. The DNA for the CDR3 is TGTGCCAGCAGTCCTGACAGGGGAACTCGCTACACCTTC. It encodes CASSPDRGTRYTF.

This clonotype has at least ten counts. V is TRBV27 and J is TRBJ2-3; TRBD2 is a possible D gene (6 bases). This CDR3 contains 16 residues. Per germline, CDR1 MNHEY and CDR2 SMNVEV (reference sequence). Trimming removed 7 bases from V and 3 bases from J, with 20 bases in between. CDR3 region: CASTISGPGVTDTQYF. The CDR3 nucleotides are TGTGCCAGCACCATTTCGGGACCGGGGGTTACAGATACGCAGTATTTT.

With regard to this clonotype: A clone one base away is much larger, so this may be a read error. The V gene is TRBV7-9, the J gene TRBJ2-5, with 10 bases matching TRBD2. Germline CDR1 is SEHNR and CDR2 is FQNEAQ (reference sequence). The CDR3 spans 16 residues. CDR3 protein: CASSLAPSGRSETQHF. In DNA, the CDR3 is TGTGCCAGCAGCTTAGCTCCTAGCGGGAGATCAGAGACCCAGCACTTC.

The chain recombines TRBV6-5 with TRBJ2-7; 9 bases are a match to TRBD2. The CDR3 totals 16 residues. CDR1 and CDR2 (germline): MNHEY, SVGAGI. V gave up 8 bases and J gave up 2 bases; unmatched junction bases: 13. The CDR3 DNA reads TGTGCCAGCGGAATGACTAGCGGTTATAGCCCCTACGAGCAGTACTTC. Translation: CASGMTSGYSPYEQYF.